The sample holds many counts of the clone carrying this T cell receptor beta chain. The data were taken from a study of type 1 and type 2 diabetes patients. The CDR3 runs 13 residues. V was cut by 4 bases and J by 0 bases, with 7 bases left in between. Germline CDR1 and CDR2: ENHRY and SYGVKD. PCR was run on genomic DNA. A primer set of 30 forward and 13 reverse primers amplified the CDR3. TCRdb processed the multiplex PCR reads anew with MiXCR; each CDR3 protein has one entry. The table records under 300,000 distinct CDR3 sequences, roughly 48% of them present only once. This sequence joins TRBV10-3 and TRBJ2-7, with D uncertain. The sequenced sample consisted of peripheral blood mononuclear cells (PBMCs). The source is a man younger than 35 with type 2 diabetes. As DNA, the CDR3 is TGTGCCATCAGTGGAGACAACTCCTACGAGCAGTACTTC. Translating it yields CAISGDNSYEQYF.